This T cell receptor (beta chain) was captured in a study of shared clonotypes between healthy human individuals. The CDR3 runs to 14 residues. Germline V gene lookup returns CDR1 SGHTA and CDR2 FQGTGA. Unmatched junction bases numbered 3, after V lost 3 bases and J lost 6 bases. The method was immunoSEQ multiplex PCR; TCRdb's version includes in-frame clones alone and lacks a portion of them. The sample gives 2 million to 2.5 million clones, 95% of which show up once; 0.1% to 0.15% is in the top ten. Source material: naive CD4+ T cells sorted from blood. Subset in this sample: CD45RA+ positively selected. The V call is TRBV7-3, the J call TRBJ2-1; TRBD1 matches 9 bases. The clonotype was recovered from a man aged 18 to 30 in good health. CDR3 region: CASSFDRGSNEQFF. CDR3 coding DNA: TGTGCCAGCAGCTTCGACAGGGGGAGCAATGAGCAGTTCTTC.